A selection of T cell receptor beta chains follows, all from one sample in a study of control samples from healthy donors and cancer patients. This table comes from immunoSEQ multiplex PCR, and its TCRdb copy is limited to in-frame clones, with some not included. The data show some 120,000 clones, more than 75% seen once. Sample: blood. These TCRs come from an older woman in good health. CDR3s include the opening cysteine and the closing phenylalanine or tryptophan.

>TRBV9|TRBJ1-1
CASSVVTNTEAFF
>TRBV3-1/TRBV3-2|TRBJ1-4
CASSHLGPDEKLFF
>TRBV2|TRBJ1-5
CASSFDRGNQPQHF
>TRBV6-6|TRBJ1-4
CASSSPGANEKLFF
>TRBV6-6|TRBJ2-5
CASRLGGYQETQYF
>TRBV5-4|TRBJ1-2
CASSLFGTDDYTF
>TRBV2|TRBJ1-5
CASNGQPDQPQHF
>TRBV19|TRBJ2-2
CASSIGGLELFF
>TRBV11-1|TRBJ1-1
CASRGGTEAFF
>TRBV21-1|TRBJ1-2
CASSKSGGGEDYGYTF
>TRBV4-2|TRBJ2-5
CASSQMAGGKETQYF
>TRBV5-1|TRBJ1-1
CASSKYGTAENTEAFF
>TRBV9|TRBJ2-7
CASSVGRGVSSYEQYF
>TRBV4-2|TRBJ1-2
CASSEPGQGGSRGYTF
>TRBV7-2|TRBJ2-2
CASSSGTLGTGELFF
>TRBV5-1|TRBJ1-2
CASSTGTWYGYTF
>TRBV25-1|TRBJ2-1
CASSEFRGMEQFF
>TRBV29-1|TRBJ1-2
CSAGQMDYGYTF
>TRBV5-1|TRBJ1-1
CASSPGQGLNTEAFF
>TRBV6-2/TRBV6-3|TRBJ1-5
CASSYGLRGAQPQHF
>TRBV9|TRBJ2-1
CASSVTSGGINEQFF
>TRBV2|TRBJ1-6
CASIKETAFSSPLHF
>TRBV7-3|TRBJ2-3
CASSLNGRGPDTQYF
>TRBV19|TRBJ1-6
CASKRGTANSPLHF
>TRBV4-1|TRBJ2-4
CASSQEGWQYF
>TRBV18|TRBJ2-7
CATTSQGEQYF
>TRBV2|TRBJ1-6
CASSLGGDNSPLHF
>TRBV6-5|TRBJ1-1
CASVNGPPTEAFF
>TRBV2|TRBJ2-7
CASSDSASGGALYF
>TRBV2|TRBJ1-6
CASILDQTGGNSPLHF
>TRBV7-2|TRBJ2-3
CASSLKDTQYF